One sample yielded the 10 T cell receptor beta chains listed below, sequenced in a study of blood T cell repertoires in COVID-19 (dated by TCRdb to 2018 to 2021). Library generation was performed with the immunoSEQ multiplex PCR assay. This immuneACCESS table, as held by TCRdb, lists in-frame sequences with V and J called but not all clones. Of the missing ones, under half trace to an unresolved V gene in checked studies; the others have no known cause. Present in this sample are more than 300,000 clones, more than 70% of which were seen just once. The ten biggest clones cover more than 0.95% of the sample. Sequenced sample: PBMCs or T cells enriched from blood (not recorded which). These receptors all stem from a woman under 30 who had recovered from COVID-19.

The chain employs TRBV5-8 and TRBJ1-1, with D unresolved. The germline V gene has CDR1 SGHTS and CDR2 YDEGEE. There are 12 residues in the CDR3. V lost 2 bases and J lost 7, with 9 bases in between. CDR3 bases: TGTGCCAGCAGCTTTTTCGGGAATGAAGCTTTCTTT. Translating gives CASSFFGNEAFF.

This chain links TRBV4-1 with TRBJ1-1; 7 bases match TRBD1. CDR3 length: 13 residues. Germline V gives CDR1 MGHRA, CDR2 YSYEKL. V dropped 1 base and J dropped 7; count of bases not matched to a gene: 3. Here the CDR3 DNA reads TGCGCCAGCAGCCAAGGACAGGGTGTTGAAGCTTTCTTT. Amino acid sequence: CASSQGQGVEAFF.

The V gene is TRBV28, the J gene TRBJ1-1; 7 bases are shared with TRBD1. J was trimmed by 0 bases and V by 7 bases; bases with no gene match: 8. Germline loops: CDR1 MDHEN, CDR2 SYDVKM. The CDR3 loop spans 15 amino acids. CDR3 nucleotides: TGTGCCAGCATCCGACAGGGCCTTTTGAACACTGAAGCTTTCTTT. Its translation is CASIRQGLLNTEAFF.

The CDR3 here is CASSLGSHKYF. In DNA form, the CDR3 reads TGTGCCAGCAGTTTAGGGTCTCACAAGTACTTC. The chain joins TRBV12-3 or TRBV12-4 to TRBJ2-7; unclear D gene. CDR3 length equals 11 residues. With 1 base removed from V and 11 bases from J, the gap between germline ends came to 9 bases.

V usage is TRBV5-5 and J usage is TRBJ2-3; 9 bases line up with TRBD1. Trimming cost V 3 bases and J 13 bases; bases outside gene matches: 9. The CDR3 totals 13 residues. Germline V CDR1 and CDR2: SGHKS, YYEKEE (reference sequence). The CDR3: CASSSTGGREKYF. The CDR3 DNA is TGTGCCAGCAGCTCTACAGGGGGCCGGGAGAAGTATTTT.

V usage is TRBV6-5 and J usage is TRBJ1-4; 7 nucleotides agree with TRBD1. The J segment lost 7 bases and the V segment lost 2 bases, leaving 7 bases of the junction unmatched. Germline V gene data show CDR1 as MNHEY and CDR2 as SVGAGI. The CDR3 extends over 15 amino acids. The CDR3 region is CASSYGGGAGEKLFF. The CDR3 DNA reads TGTGCCAGCAGTTACGGAGGGGGCGCGGGTGAAAAACTGTTTTTT.

The V and J genes are TRBV7-8 and TRBJ2-2; 9 bases agree with TRBD1. The V and J ends lost 3 bases and 3 bases, in that order; junction bases with no gene match: 2. The V gene's germline CDR1 is SGHVS and CDR2 FQNEAQ. The CDR3 consists of 15 residues. The CDR3 region is CASSFRDRDTGELFF. The CDR3 nucleotides are TGTGCCAGCAGCTTCCGGGACAGGGACACCGGGGAGCTGTTTTTT.

This chain links TRBV7-2 with TRBJ2-3, with unresolved D. V shed 3 bases and J shed 5 bases, with 9 bases lying between them. This CDR3 is built from 13 residues. Germline V gene data show CDR1 as SGHTA and CDR2 as FQGNSA. As DNA, the CDR3 is TGTGCCAGCAGCTTGGTCGTCGGAGATACGCAGTATTTT. This codes for CASSLVVGDTQYF.

The chain employs TRBV2 and TRBJ2-1; 16 bases align to TRBD2. There are 17 residues in the CDR3. Germline trimming cut 4 bases from V and 8 bases from J; bases unmatched to any gene: 8. Germline CDR1 is SNHLY and CDR2 is FYNNEI. DNA of the CDR3: TGTGCCAGCAGTGTACAGGAGGGGACTAGCGGGGGGGATGAGCAGTTCTTC. Protein product: CASSVQEGTSGGDEQFF.

This sequence joins TRBV27 and TRBJ1-1; D is undetermined. From germline, CDR1 is MNHEY and CDR2 SMNVEV (reference sequence). The CDR3 has 14 residues. The V end was cut by 3 bases, the J end by 7 bases, with 15 bases between. CDR3 residues: CASSFGQRVSEAFF. The CDR3 coding sequence is TGTGCCAGCAGTTTCGGTCAGCGAGTCAGTGAAGCTTTCTTT.